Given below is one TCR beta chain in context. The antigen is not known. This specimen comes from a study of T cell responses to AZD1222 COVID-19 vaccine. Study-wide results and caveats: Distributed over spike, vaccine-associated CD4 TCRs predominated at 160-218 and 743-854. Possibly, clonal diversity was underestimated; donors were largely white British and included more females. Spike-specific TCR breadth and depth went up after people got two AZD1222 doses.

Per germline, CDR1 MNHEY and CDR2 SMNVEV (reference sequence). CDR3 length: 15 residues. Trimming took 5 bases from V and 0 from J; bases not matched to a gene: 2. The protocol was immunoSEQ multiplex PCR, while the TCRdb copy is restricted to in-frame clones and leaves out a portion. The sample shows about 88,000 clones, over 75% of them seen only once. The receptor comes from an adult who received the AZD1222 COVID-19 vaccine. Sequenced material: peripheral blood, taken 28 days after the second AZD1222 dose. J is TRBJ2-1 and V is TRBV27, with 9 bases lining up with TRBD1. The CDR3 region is CASSQDRGSYNEQFF. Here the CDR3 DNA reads TGTGCCAGCAGTCAGGACAGGGGCTCCTACAATGAGCAGTTCTTC.